This T cell receptor beta chain emerged from a study of cytomegalovirus exposure and HLA in healthy donors (dated by TCRdb to about 2017). With regard to the full study: In an earlier analysis of several hundred of the donors, around 290 Gb of sequence data and just under 120 million unique TCR beta sequences from 180 million or so T cells were reported. An early release that covered roughly 600 HLA-typed donors contained around 330 gigabases of sequencing data and about 93 million unique TCR sequences. Of the roughly 400 genotyped donors, about 80% fell in the genetic ancestry cluster associated with self-reported Caucasian donors. The study was designed to test whether signatures of past pathogen exposure could be identified by cataloging public T cell receptors. Using immunosequencing, the study profiled T cell repertoires from fewer than 700 subjects and related those repertoires to cytomegalovirus serostatus. In addition to the first cohort of 666 subjects, a separate validation cohort of around 110 different subjects was used. High-throughput TCR immunosequencing, statistical association of individual TCRs with disease status, and machine learning were combined to predict cytomegalovirus infection status. To study patterns of TCR occurrence, a later analysis re-analyzed previously published TCR beta repertoires from hundreds of donors and added high-resolution HLA genotyping. Rather than using new phenotypic data, the later analysis identified candidate immune exposures from TCR beta sequences and from how often those sequences occurred across donors. To decide whether each TCR beta V gene segment behaved as functional or pseudogenic, an earlier analysis of approximately 600 of the donors relied on high-throughput TCR beta sequencing. Donor age, sex, ethnicity and CMV serostatus were collected together with the repertoire data. In a later genetic analysis, genome-wide SNP genotypes for about 65% of the roughly 670 donors were used, and that subset was treated as a discovery cohort. Every repertoire in the discovery cohort had been generated on one and the same sequencing platform. Class I and class II HLA loci were covered by the typing at four-digit resolution. The number of donors typed differed by locus, with 629-630 for A, B, C, DRB1 and DQB1, roughly 550 for DQA1, approximately 580 for DPA1, and some 440 for DPB1. Because of strong linkage in the cohort, roughly five DR-DQ haplotypes were treated as single units for association and clustering. On average, roughly 200,000 unique TCR beta nucleotide sequences were sequenced per donor among more than 350 genotyped donors of the cohort, with roughly 18% of those sequences being non-productive.

From the cysteine up to the phenylalanine, the CDR3 has a length of 12 residues. Only CDR3 DNA remains: 36 bases, in frame from the first base. The germline V gene gives CDR1 as SNHLY and CDR2 as FYNNEI. V and J are truncated by 4 bases and 4 bases respectively, leaving an intervening sequence of 7 bases. Libraries were prepared through the immunoSEQ multiplex PCR assay. For the multiplex PCR, a mixture combining 60 forward primers for TCR Vbeta segments and 13 reverse primers for TCR Jbeta segments was used. Amplification of the CDR3 region of rearranged TCR beta genes was performed with a multiplex PCR assay on genomic DNA. On the Illumina HiSeq System, the amplified TCR beta libraries were sequenced as 87-base-pair reads. For the original study's pipeline: In a later analysis, tens of millions of unique TCR beta chains were counted across the 500 to 850 repertoires, and about 9.9 million of these chains were shared by at least two donors. To remove PCR and sequencing errors, raw reads were error-corrected and collapsed into unique sequences using a nearest-neighbor algorithm that merged closely related sequences. CDR3 sequences were aligned to IMGT reference sequences to assign V, D and J gene segments. For a sequence to be retained, a match of at least six nucleotides was required to both a V gene segment and a J gene segment. A rearrangement was called productive if the CDR3 had no stop codons and remained in frame with V and J, and every other rearrangement was called non-productive. CDR3 was defined according to IMGT convention as the region running from the second conserved V-encoded cysteine to the conserved J-encoded phenylalanine. In an earlier analysis of roughly 580 of the donors, sequences lacking an unambiguous match to a single V gene segment were excluded. An earlier analysis of a few hundred of the donors called V segments functional above 56.7% productive rearrangements and segregating when the between-donor standard deviation exceeded 5%. To diagnose cytomegalovirus status from the catalog of TCR beta chain sequences, a statistical classification framework was built. V and J gene assignment, in a later analysis, came from comparing TCR nucleotide sequences with IMGT/GENE-DB human TR gene sequences. A later analysis assigned CDR3 sequences and most-parsimonious VDJ recombination scenarios with the TCRdist pipeline. In a later analysis, each TCR beta chain was defined by its CDR3 amino acid sequence together with its V-gene family, and reads lacking a unique V-gene family were excluded. To address suspected cross-contamination and a sequencing artifact, a later analysis removed several hundred highly shared, low-generation-probability nucleotide sequences. For each public chain, a later analysis derived a clonal expansion index from normalized ranks of inferred template counts within each repertoire. In a later analysis, generation probabilities were computed using a VDJ recombination model fitted to out-of-frame rearrangements, and the results were checked against IGoR. Hypergeometric tests were used in a later analysis to score TCR-TCR, TCR-HLA and TCR-CMV co-occurrence, with a repertoire-size bias correction applied to the TCR pairs. To estimate false discovery rates, a later analysis permuted the HLA or CMV assignments 20 times. A later analysis grouped co-occurring TCRs with DBSCAN, adding TCRdist sequence similarity when clustering within HLA-allele-positive subsets. Repertoires with fewer than 30,000 or more than 120,000 public chains were left out of co-occurrence clustering, as were five repertoires with anomalous nucleotide sharing. TCRdb took this table from immuneACCESS and kept in-frame rearrangements with V and J called. Such tables lack part of the clones; where checked against another copy, unresolved V genes explain under half of the gap, and the rest is unexplained. Clonal size and the V and J genes are those of that table, whereas D and trimming came from the DNA. The sample profile shows 79,000 or so clones; around 70% of them were found once. Of the sample, about 16% is held by the ten largest clones.

What the work shows at the level of the full study, not this receptor alone: Because HLA typing was missing for some donors at each locus, association tests included only the typed subset. In a later genetic analysis, a missense DCLRE1C variant was associated with V-gene and J-gene trimming of TCR beta chains, and the association was replicated in an independent cohort. Presence/absence analyses assumed roughly uniform sequencing depth across donors, an assumption that may not hold. A further reported finding was that TCR beta sequences accurately predicted the HLA-A and HLA-B alleles for most subjects in the first cohort. According to the authors, the approach could potentially be generalized to other disease states and immunological phenotypes. Broadly in line with IMGT annotations, most TCR beta V segments showed up in productive rearrangements about 87% or about 30% of the time in an earlier analysis of approximately 640 of the donors. In a later analysis, most CMV-associated TCR beta chains were found to appear HLA-restricted, with HLA associations seemingly driven largely by CMV exposure. A total of 164 TCR beta chains were listed by the study as associated with cytomegalovirus. In a later genetic analysis, fewer N-insertions in productive TCRs were reported among donors in an Asian-associated ancestry cluster than the roughly 710-donor mean. In vitro tests confirmed that a few of the cytomegalovirus-associated TCR beta chains recognize cytomegalovirus antigens. In a later analysis, HLA-associated TCR beta chains were found to be more clonally expanded and to have lower generation probabilities than equally common non-associated chains. A cluster of highly shared sequence variants was judged likely to be a technical artifact of the sequencing pipeline. The earlier analysis of fewer than 750 of the donors excluded some 16 rarely observed V segments, including chromosome 9 orphons, because counts were too low. Most TCR sequences were observed very rarely across donors, whereas some public TCRs were present in many individuals. The cohort was sequenced for TCR beta chains only, and without alpha or paired-chain data the features that could be detected were limited. Immune exposure information for the cohort was limited to CMV serostatus. At a false discovery rate of 0.05, a later analysis linked under 20,000 TCR beta sequences to specific HLA alleles. Correlated functional status among segregating V segments might be attributable to linkage disequilibrium, but an unknown experimental factor could not be ruled out. The 87-base-pair reads could not distinguish some IMGT-functional V segments, including TRBV6-2 and TRBV6-3, so those segments were excluded. In a later analysis, TCR association rates were found to vary across HLA loci, with the most associated TCRs seen for DRB1 alleles and the fewest for HLA-C alleles. When HLA alleles, especially DR and DQ, strongly co-occurred, TCR associations were difficult to assign to individual alleles. In a later analysis, several top co-occurrence clusters were reported to appear linked to parvovirus B19, influenza, CMV and Epstein-Barr virus. In both the original and validation cohorts, the classifier was reported to diagnose cytomegalovirus status with high specificity and sensitivity.

About this clone itself: This receptor's antigen is unknown. The record has no base qualities; no much larger clone is one base away.

The cohort was made up of 500 to 850 healthy bone marrow donors. All cohort members were sampled while nominally healthy, although unrecorded immune exposures were likely present. The donor was CMV seropositive and was included in the group of 250 to 350 seropositive cohort members. Each donor provided a peripheral blood sample, and peripheral blood mononuclear cells were used for TCR beta sequencing. Genomic DNA extraction from the blood cell samples was performed with the Qiagen DNeasy Blood Extraction Kit. The chain is encoded by TRBV2 joined to TRBJ2-5, with TRBD1 as a weak D call on 6 bases. The receptor was isolated from a woman in her forties in good health and CMV-seropositive. Sequencing was done on a sample of PBMCs. The CDR3 has the sequence CASSGGRETQYF. The bases read TGTGCCAGCAGTGGGGGGCGAGAGACCCAGTACTTC.